This paragraph covers one T cell receptor (beta chain) sequence. CDR3 length: 14 amino acids. Trimming shortened V by 5 bases and J by 3 bases, and 13 bases separated the two germline ends. Per the germline V gene, CDR1 is MNHEY and CDR2 is SVGEGT. The data were taken from a study of T cells in Graves' hyperthyroidism and ophthalmopathy. Each ophthalmopathy patient scored at least 3 on the Clinical Activity Score and at least 4 on NOSPECS grade, with duration under 3 months. Diagnoses rested on clinical symptoms, serum thyroxine and TRAb, thyroid ultrasound and orbital computed tomography. Regions amplified from RNA transcripts were the TCR beta CDR3 regions. An initial round of RT-PCR targeting the TCR CDR3 relied on the HTBI primer set. Each CDR3 protein gets one entry after TCRdb re-called the multiplex PCR reads with MiXCR. The table has 500,000 to 650,000 distinct CDR3 sequences, roughly 15% seen once; the top ten hold approximately 16%.

The source is a woman aged 18-29 years with Graves' ophthalmopathy. The chain couples TRBV6-2 or TRBV6-3 to TRBJ2-5, with D hard to call. Sequencing input: blood. CDR3 sequence (DNA): TGTGCCAGCAGTCCCTCGATAGGGAAAGAGACCCAGTACTTC. Encoded protein: CASSPSIGKETQYF.